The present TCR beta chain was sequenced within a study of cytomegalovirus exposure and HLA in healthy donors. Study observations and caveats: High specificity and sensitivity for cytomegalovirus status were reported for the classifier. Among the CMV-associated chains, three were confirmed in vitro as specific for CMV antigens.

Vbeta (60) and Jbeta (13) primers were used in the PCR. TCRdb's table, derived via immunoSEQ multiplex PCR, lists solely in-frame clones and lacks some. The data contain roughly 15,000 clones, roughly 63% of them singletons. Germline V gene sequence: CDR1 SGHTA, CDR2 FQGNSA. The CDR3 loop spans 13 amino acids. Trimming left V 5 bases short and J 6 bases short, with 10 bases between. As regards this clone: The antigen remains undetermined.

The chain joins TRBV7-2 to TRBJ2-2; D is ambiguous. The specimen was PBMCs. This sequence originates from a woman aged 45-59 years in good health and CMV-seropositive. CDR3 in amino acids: CASSPVVPGELFF. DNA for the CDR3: TGTGCCAGCAGCCCGGTGGTCCCCGGGGAGCTGTTTTTT.